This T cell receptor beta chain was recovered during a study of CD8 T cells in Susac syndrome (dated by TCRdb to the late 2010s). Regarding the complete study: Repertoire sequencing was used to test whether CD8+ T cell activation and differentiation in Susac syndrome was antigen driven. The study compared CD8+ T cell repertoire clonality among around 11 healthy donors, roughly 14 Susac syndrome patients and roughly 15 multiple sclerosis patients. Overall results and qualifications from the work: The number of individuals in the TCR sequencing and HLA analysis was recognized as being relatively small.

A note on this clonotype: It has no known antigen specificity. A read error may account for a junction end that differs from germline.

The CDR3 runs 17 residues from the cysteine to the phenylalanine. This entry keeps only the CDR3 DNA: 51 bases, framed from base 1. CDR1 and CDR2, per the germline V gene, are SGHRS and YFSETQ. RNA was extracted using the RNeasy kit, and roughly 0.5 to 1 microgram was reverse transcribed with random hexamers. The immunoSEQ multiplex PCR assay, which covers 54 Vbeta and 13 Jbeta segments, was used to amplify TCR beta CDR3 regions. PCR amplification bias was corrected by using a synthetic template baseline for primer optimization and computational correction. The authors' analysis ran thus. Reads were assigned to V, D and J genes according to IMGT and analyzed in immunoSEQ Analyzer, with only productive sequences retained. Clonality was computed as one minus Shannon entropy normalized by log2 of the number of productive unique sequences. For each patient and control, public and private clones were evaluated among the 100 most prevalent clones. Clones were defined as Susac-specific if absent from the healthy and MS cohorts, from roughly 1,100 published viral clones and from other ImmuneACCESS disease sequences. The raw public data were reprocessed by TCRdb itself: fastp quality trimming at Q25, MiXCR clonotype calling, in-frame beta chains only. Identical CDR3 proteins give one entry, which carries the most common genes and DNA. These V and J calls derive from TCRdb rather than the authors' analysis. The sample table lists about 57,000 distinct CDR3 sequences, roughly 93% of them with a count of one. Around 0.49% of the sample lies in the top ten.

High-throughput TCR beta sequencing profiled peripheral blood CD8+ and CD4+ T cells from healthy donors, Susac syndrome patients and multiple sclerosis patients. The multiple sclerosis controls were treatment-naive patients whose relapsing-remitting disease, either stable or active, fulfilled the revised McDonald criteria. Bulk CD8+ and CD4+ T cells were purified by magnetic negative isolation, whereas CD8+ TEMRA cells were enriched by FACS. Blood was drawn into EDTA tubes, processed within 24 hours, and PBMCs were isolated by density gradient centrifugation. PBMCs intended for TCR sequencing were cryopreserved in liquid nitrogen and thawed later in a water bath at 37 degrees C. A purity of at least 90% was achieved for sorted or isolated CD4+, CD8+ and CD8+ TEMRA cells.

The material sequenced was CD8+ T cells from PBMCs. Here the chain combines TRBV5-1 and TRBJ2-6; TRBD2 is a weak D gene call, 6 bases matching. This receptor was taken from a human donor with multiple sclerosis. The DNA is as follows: TGCGCCAGCAGCTTGGAGGGCCGGGACTCTGAGGCCAACGTCCTGACTTTC. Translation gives CASSLEGRDSEANVLTF.